This T cell receptor beta chain came from a study of T cells after yellow fever vaccination (dated by TCRdb to the late 2010s). Regarding the study in general: Libraries from fractions with low cell numbers were prepared with the SMART-Seq v4 Ultra Low Input RNA kit. Bulk TCR alpha and beta repertoires were sequenced longitudinally to track T-cell clones before and after primary and booster YFV17D yellow fever vaccination. Two healthy male donors, one aged 18 to 29 and one aged 30 to 40 years, made up the cohort. Blood was drawn at multiple timepoints before and after primary and secondary immunization, with bulk PBMC replicates and cell subsets isolated. Here is what the overall study found, with its caveats: FACS-sorted repertoires could contain abundant contaminating clonotypes from the bulk population, so computational filtering was required. The secondary T-cell response was weaker than the primary response but faster, peaking on day 5 instead of day 15. A small share of clonotypes was detected in both CD4 and CD8 compartments, with the overlap likely arising from convergent recombination. After the booster, most clones that had expanded after primary vaccination were detected again (about 95% of CD4 and over 75% of CD8), suggesting broad maintenance of memory. Because the study included only two donors, the extent to which the findings can be generalized is limited.

The germline V gene sets CDR1 to SGHAT and CDR2 to FQNNGV. The CDR3, from cysteine to phenylalanine, totals 16 residues. The retained sequence is limited to the CDR3, 48 bases, with the frame set at the first base. The V and J ends are trimmed by 1 base and 2 bases, leaving 13 bases between them. TCR cDNA was made using 5'RACE template switching, a step that added a universal primer site and unique molecular identifiers. cDNA synthesis was primed from both the TCR alpha and TCR beta constant segments. Two PCR steps were used to amplify libraries, with sample barcodes and sequencing adapters being added in the second step. Sequencing of libraries was done on Illumina HiSeq 2500 (2x100 bp) or NovaSeq (2x150 bp). The study's processing was this. MIGEC was used to demultiplex reads and collapse the reads into UMI consensus sequences, and MiXCR was used for V(D)J alignment. Using edgeR on replicate PBMC samples, clonotypes were called vaccine-responding if FDR was below 0.01 and the log2 fold change was above 5 up to day 15. Each bulk clonotype was labeled CD4 or CD8 based on which sequenced repertoire, CD4 or CD8, contained the clonotype at higher abundance. TCRdb reprocessing: public reads trimmed at Q25 with fastp, clones called with MiXCR, in-frame beta chains kept. A single entry per CDR3 protein holds the most common genes and DNA from its merged rows. None of the V and J calls come from the authors' own analysis; TCRdb made them. This sample holds 200,000 to 300,000 distinct CDR3 sequences; roughly 6.3% were observed only once. More than 1% of the sample lies in the top ten.

The treatment or condition label on this specimen signifies: live attenuated yellow fever vaccine strain. PBMCs were isolated from peripheral blood using a standard Ficoll-Paque protocol. Dynabeads CD4 and CD8 positive selection kits were used to isolate CD4 and CD8 T-cell fractions. TriZol was used to extract RNA from bulk PBMCs, CD4 and CD8 fractions, and dextramer-positive and dextramer-negative fractions. Worth noting for this clonotype: Its antigen remains undetermined. No qualities accompany the bases; no much larger clone lies one base away.

This chain is built from TRBV11-2 and TRBJ2-3; the D region possibly corresponds to TRBD1 (6 bases align). The material was CD4+ T cells sorted from PBMCs, obtained on the day of the yellow fever booster vaccination. The source of this sequence is a man aged 30 to 39 who received the YFV17D yellow fever vaccine. Here is the DNA: TGTGCCAGCAGCTTAGTCCCGGACAGCTACACAGATACGCAGTATTTT. It is translated as CASSLVPDSYTDTQYF.